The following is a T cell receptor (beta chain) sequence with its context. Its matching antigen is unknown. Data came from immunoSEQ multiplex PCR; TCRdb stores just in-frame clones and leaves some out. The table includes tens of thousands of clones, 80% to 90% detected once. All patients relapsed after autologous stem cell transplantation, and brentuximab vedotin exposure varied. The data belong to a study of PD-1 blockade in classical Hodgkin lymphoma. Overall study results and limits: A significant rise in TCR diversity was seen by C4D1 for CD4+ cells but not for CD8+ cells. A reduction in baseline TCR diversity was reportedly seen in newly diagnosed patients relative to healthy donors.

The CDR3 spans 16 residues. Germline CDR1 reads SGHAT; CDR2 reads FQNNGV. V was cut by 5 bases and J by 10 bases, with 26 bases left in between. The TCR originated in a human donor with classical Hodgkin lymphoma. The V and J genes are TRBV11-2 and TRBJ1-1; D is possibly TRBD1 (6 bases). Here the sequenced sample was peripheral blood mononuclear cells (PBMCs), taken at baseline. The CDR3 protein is CASSQTGDLADLVAFF. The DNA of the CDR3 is TGTGCCAGCAGCCAGACAGGTGACCTTGCGGACTTGGTAGCTTTCTTT. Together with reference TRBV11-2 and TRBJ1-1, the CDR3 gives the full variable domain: EAGVAQSPRYKIIEKRQSVAFWCNPISGHATLYWYQQILGQGPKLLIQFQNNGVVDDSQLPKDRFSAERLKGVDSTLKIQPAKLEDSAVYLCASSQTGDLADLVAFFGQGTRLTVV.